Below, 26 T cell receptor beta chains from the same sample are listed, as sequenced in a study of regulatory T cells in long-lasting Graves disease. Assembly of TCR beta libraries relied on iRepertoire HTBI primers together with Arm-PCR of CDR3 regions. Via MiXCR, TCRdb re-called the multiplex PCR reads, giving one row per CDR3 protein. In the table there are around 250,000 distinct CDR3 sequences, about 16% of which are singletons. Time point: newly diagnosed GD, antithyroid drugs for less than 3 months. PBMC-extracted RNA yielded the TCR library. Sequencing was performed on peripheral blood mononuclear cells (PBMCs), taken at new diagnosis, from a patient treated with antithyroid drugs. These receptors were obtained from a female donor with Graves disease.

As for this clonotype: A junction boundary mismatches the germline segment, possibly from a read error. The V and J genes are TRBV20-1 and TRBJ2-1; 10 bases agree with TRBD2. Germline assignment: CDR1 DFQATT and CDR2 SNEGSKA (reference sequence). The CDR3 runs to 17 residues. CDR3 coding DNA: TGCAGTGCTAGGCCCACGGGTCTAGCGGGAGATCTCGATGAGCAGCTCTTC. It yields the protein CSARPTGLAGDLDEQLF.

This clonotype has at least ten counts. V is TRBV9 and J is TRBJ1-2; perhaps TRBD1 as D (5 bases). This CDR3 spans 13 amino acids. Trimming removed 3 bases at V and 5 bases at J, with 11 bases between. From germline, CDR1 is SGDLS and CDR2 YYNGEE. This chain's CDR3 is CASSDGAEYGYTF. The CDR3 coding sequence is TGTGCCAGCAGCGATGGGGCAGAATATGGCTACACCTTC.

This clonotype has a count of ten or more. The DNA for the CDR3 is TGTGCCAGCTCCCGACTGCCTCGGGATGAGCAGTTCTTC. Its translation is CASSRLPRDEQFF. The chain combines TRBV18 with TRBJ2-1; no clear D gene. CDR1 is KGHSH and CDR2 is LQKENI in the germline V gene. The CDR3 length is 13 residues. The V end was cut by 6 bases, the J end by 8 bases, with 14 bases between.

This clonotype was seen at least ten times. The rearrangement joins TRBV6-2 or TRBV6-3 to TRBJ2-3; tentatively, D is TRBD2 (5 bases). The germline gives CDR1 MNHEY, CDR2 SVGEGT. The CDR3 has 16 residues. V was clipped by 4 bases and J by 3 bases, with 17 bases between them. The CDR3, as DNA: TGTGCCAGCAGTTTCCCGGTGGAGGTAGGAACAGATACGCAGTATTTT. This codes for CASSFPVEVGTDTQYF.

This clonotype was counted many times. V is TRBV24-1 and J is TRBJ1-2; TRBD1 might be the D (5 bases). This CDR3 comprises 14 residues. Trimming took off 0 bases at V and 4 bases at J, with 8 bases between the two ends. The V gene's germline CDR1 is KGHDR and CDR2 SFDVKD. In nucleotides, the CDR3 is TGTGCCACCAGTGATTTGGAGGGGACCTATGGCTACACCTTC. Its protein is CATSDLEGTYGYTF.

This chain joins TRBV6-4 and TRBJ2-1, with 15 bases lining up with TRBD2. Germline values: CDR1 MRHNA, CDR2 SNTAGT. This CDR3 is 19 amino acids long. The J segment lost 10 bases and the V segment lost 6 bases, leaving 19 bases of the junction unmatched. The CDR3 here is CASSPGQEGLAGGDNEQFF. In DNA, the CDR3 is TGTGCCAGCAGCCCGGGACAGGAGGGACTAGCGGGAGGTGATAACGAGCAGTTCTTC.

With respect to this clonotype: A much larger clonotype is one base distant, so this may be a read error. This chain uses TRBV7-9 with TRBJ1-1, with 7 bases lining up with TRBD1. J lost 5 bases, V lost 6 bases, and 9 bases had no gene match. The CDR3 has 14 residues. Germline CDR1 reads SEHNR; CDR2 reads FQNEAQ (reference sequence). The CDR3 spells CASSRGGAKTEAFF. CDR3 DNA: TGTGCCAGCAGTAGAGGGGGCGCGAAGACTGAAGCTTTCTTT.

At least ten counts were recorded for this clonotype. This rearrangement joins TRBV6-2 or TRBV6-3 to TRBJ2-7; TRBD1 matches at 7 bases. The V gene end was trimmed by 5 bases and the J gene end by 2 bases; junction bases not matched to a gene: 9. The germline CDR1 and CDR2 sequences are MNHEY and SVGEGT. This CDR3 is 15 amino acids long. The CDR3: CASSRDRVLAYEQYF. The CDR3 DNA reads TGTGCCAGCAGTCGCGACAGGGTTCTCGCCTACGAGCAGTACTTC.

This clonotype was recorded at least ten times. The chain carries TRBV29-1 and TRBJ1-2, with D possibly matching TRBD1 (5 bases). CDR3 length: 16 amino acids. CDR1 is SQVTM and CDR2 is ANQGSEA in the germline V gene. Between the trimmed V and J ends, which lost 4 bases and 2 bases, there was a span of 20 bases. The CDR3 spells CSVGGFGVGANYGYTF. The CDR3 coding sequence is TGCAGCGTTGGTGGGTTCGGGGTAGGGGCCAACTATGGCTACACCTTC.

This clonotype was picked up many times. The V gene is TRBV5-8, the J gene TRBJ2-1; D is perhaps TRBD2 (6 bases). This CDR3 region has 15 residues. Trimming took 5 bases from V and 3 from J, leaving 15 bases between them. The germline CDR1 and CDR2 sequences are SGHTS and YDEGEE. The CDR3 region is CASRQSSGHYNEQFF. In DNA, the CDR3 is TGTGCCAGCAGACAGAGTAGCGGACACTACAATGAGCAGTTCTTC.

This clonotype was observed many times. The rearrangement links TRBV7-9 to TRBJ2-1; D remains ambiguous. Germline V gene sequence: CDR1 SEHNR, CDR2 FQNEAQ (reference sequence). The CDR3 runs 9 residues. The ends were cut back, 10 bases at V and 6 bases at J, with 4 bases in the middle. The CDR3 DNA follows: TGTGCCACCCTCAATGAGCAGTTCTTC. Amino acids: CATLNEQFF.

This clonotype has a count of ten or more. The V and J genes are TRBV27 and TRBJ2-1; no firm D call. The CDR3 has 12 residues. The germline CDR1 and CDR2 sequences are MNHEY and SMNVEV (reference sequence). V was trimmed by 2 bases and J by 3 bases, leaving 2 bases between them. The CDR3 protein is CASSLDYNEQFF. The CDR3 coding sequence is TGTGCCAGCAGTTTAGACTACAATGAGCAGTTCTTC.

Here the CDR3 reads CASSQGTTGVRETQYF. The CDR3 nucleotides are TGTGCCAGCAGCCAAGGGACGACAGGGGTTAGGGAGACCCAGTACTTC. This chain connects TRBV3-1 to TRBJ2-5; 8 bases are a match to TRBD1. The CDR3 contains 16 residues. V shed 1 base and J 5 bases; nucleotides not matched to a gene: 9. The germline CDR1 and CDR2 sequences are LGHDT and YNNKEL (reference sequence).

The chain links TRBV20-1 to TRBJ2-3, with TRBD2 matching 7 bases. CDR3 length: 15 amino acids. Germline-derived CDR1 and CDR2 are DFQATT and SNEGSKA (reference sequence). Trimming removed 2 bases from V and 4 bases from J; junction bases left unmatched: 9. CDR3 region: CSARWSGVTADTQYF. CDR3 coding DNA: TGCAGTGCTAGATGGAGCGGGGTAACGGCAGATACGCAGTATTTT.

This clonotype was observed a handful of times. As DNA, the CDR3 is TGTGCCAGCAGCTCCCGACTAGCGGTCAATGAGCAGTTCTTC. This encodes CASSSRLAVNEQFF. The gene calls are TRBV7-2 and TRBJ2-1; TRBD2 matches at 9 bases. The V segment lost 4 bases and the J segment 6 bases; nucleotides outside the gene matches: 4. Germline assignment: CDR1 SGHTA and CDR2 FQGNSA. There are 14 residues in the CDR3.

This clonotype was recorded many times. This sequence joins TRBV2 and TRBJ1-2; the D is unclear. The CDR3 loop spans 14 amino acids. The germline V gene has CDR1 SNHLY and CDR2 FYNNEI. Trimming removed 6 bases at V and 0 bases at J, with 11 bases between. The CDR3 DNA follows: TGTGCCAGCAGGCCCCGGGGAGCTAACTATGGCTACACCTTC. Translation gives CASRPRGANYGYTF.

This chain uses TRBV2 with TRBJ2-7, with 11 bases matching TRBD1. The length of the CDR3 is 13 residues. J was trimmed by 6 bases and V by 7 bases; bases with no gene match: 5. Germline lookup yields CDR1 SNHLY and CDR2 FYNNEI. CDR3 nucleotides: TGTGCCAGCAAGGGACAGGGGGAAGGCGAGCAGTACTTC. Its protein is CASKGQGEGEQYF.

The V and J genes are TRBV11-3 and TRBJ2-2; unclear D gene. Germline V lookup: CDR1 SGHNT, CDR2 YENEEA. This CDR3 region has 13 residues. V dropped 2 bases and J dropped 5 bases, with 6 bases sitting between them. CDR3 nucleotides: TGTGCCAGCAGCTTACTAGTAACCGGGGAGCTGTTTTTT. This gives the protein CASSLLVTGELFF.

This clonotype was seen repeatedly, ten times or more. A read error may account for a junction end that differs from germline. The rearrangement links TRBV6-1 to TRBJ2-5; perhaps D is TRBD1 or TRBD2 (5 bases each). Per germline, CDR1 MNHNS and CDR2 SASEGT. The CDR3 is made up of 11 amino acids. CDR3: CASRSGTSLNF. As DNA, the CDR3 is TGTGCCAGCAGATCCGGGACCTCGTTGAACTTC.

Many counts were recorded for this clonotype. The chain carries TRBV11-3 and TRBJ2-5; TRBD2 matches 8 bases. Unmatched junction bases numbered 5, after V lost 3 bases and J lost 5 bases. Germline V gives CDR1 SGHNT, CDR2 YENEEA. This CDR3 is 14 amino acids long. The DNA of the CDR3 is TGTGCCAGCAGCTTTTCGGGAGGGCTCGAGACCCAGTACTTC. Its translation is CASSFSGGLETQYF.

This clonotype was seen ten or more times. J is TRBJ2-1 and V is TRBV7-9; D possibly corresponds to TRBD1 (6 bases). The CDR3 is 16 residues long. Germline assignment: CDR1 SEHNR and CDR2 FQNEAQ (reference sequence). The V and J ends lost 4 bases and 0 bases respectively, with 13 bases between them. CDR3 in DNA: TGTGCCAGCAGCTCAGAGGGACACCGCTCCTACAATGAGCAGTTCTTC. This encodes CASSSEGHRSYNEQFF.

This clonotype was observed a handful of times. V and J are TRBV2 and TRBJ2-1; D unclear. Germline values: CDR1 SNHLY, CDR2 FYNNEI. Deletions cut 1 base from V and 6 bases from J, with 7 bases between. This CDR3 is built from 13 residues. In DNA form, the CDR3 reads TGTGCCAGCAGTGAAGATCCCCCCAATGAGCAGTTCTTC. Encoded protein: CASSEDPPNEQFF.

This clonotype was picked up many times. The rearrangement joins TRBV7-2 to TRBJ2-3, with D perhaps TRBD1 (5 bases). Germline-derived CDR1 and CDR2 are SGHTA and FQGNSA. The CDR3 is 15 amino acids. V lost 2 bases and J lost 0, with 9 bases in between. In DNA form, the CDR3 reads TGTGCCAGCAGCTTATTAGGGGTTAGCACAGATACGCAGTATTTT. Protein: CASSLLGVSTDTQYF.

This clonotype was counted a few times. A much bigger clone sits one base away, suggesting this may be a read error. J is TRBJ2-4 and V is TRBV11-2; D call uncertain. Germline CDR1 and CDR2: SGHAT and FQNNGV. This CDR3 region has 14 residues. V was shortened by 2 bases and J by 12 bases, with 17 bases between the two germline ends. The CDR3 DNA reads as TGTGCCAGCAGCTTAAATGCCCCGCGGAGCACTCAGTACTTC. Its protein product is CASSLNAPRSTQYF.

The sample holds a few counts of this clonotype. J is TRBJ1-4 and V is TRBV6-2 or TRBV6-3; D ambiguous. Per the germline V gene, CDR1 is MNHEY and CDR2 is SVGEGT. Trimming stripped 2 bases from V and 11 bases from J, with 9 bases between. CDR3 length: 12 residues. In DNA form, the CDR3 reads TGTGCCAGCAGTTACGACTTACGGAAACTGTTTTTT. Amino acid sequence: CASSYDLRKLFF.

The table lists this clonotype with many counts. The chain carries TRBV18 and TRBJ1-1; D is perhaps TRBD1 (6 bases). The V and J ends lost 6 bases and 5 bases respectively, with 13 bases between them. Germline V gene lookup returns CDR1 KGHSH and CDR2 LQKENI. The CDR3 contains 13 residues. The DNA of the CDR3 is TGTGCCAGCTCCTCTATCGGACAGACTGAAGCTTTCTTT. Protein sequence: CASSSIGQTEAFF.